This TCR beta chain derives from a study of blood T cell repertoires in COVID-19. The table came from immunoSEQ multiplex PCR; TCRdb's copy has only in-frame clones and leaves some out. This table has more than 100,000 clones, roughly 80% appearing once. After removal of 5 bases from V and 5 bases from J, the junction contained 3 bases not matched to a gene. The CDR3 length is 13 residues. Germline values: CDR1 WSHSY, CDR2 SAAADI. The sample consisted of peripheral blood. The source of this sequence is a woman aged 45 to 65 with acute or convalescent COVID-19. The V call is TRBV10-2, the J call TRBJ2-7; 10 bases agree with TRBD1. CDR3 loop: CASSRQGAHEQYF. The DNA of the CDR3 is TGCGCCAGCAGTAGACAGGGGGCCCACGAGCAGTACTTC.